Following are 29 T cell receptor beta chains from one sample sequenced in a study of T cell changes during pregnancy in multiple sclerosis. Here immunoSEQ multiplex PCR was the method, and the copy in TCRdb shows in-frame clones only, minus some. The sample includes approximately 52,000 clones, 85% to 95% seen only once; the top ten take 0.2% to 0.3%. The source was CD4+ T cells from peripheral blood mononuclear cells, collected in the third trimester of pregnancy. All receptors come from a female donor with multiple sclerosis, enrolled in a pregnancy study.

The chain combines TRBV5-4 with TRBJ2-1; 16 bases are shared with TRBD2. J was trimmed by 7 bases and V by 4 bases; bases with no gene match: 8. CDR1 is SGHNT and CDR2 is YYREEE in the germline V gene (reference sequence). The CDR3 contains 17 residues. The CDR3 DNA reads as TGTGCCAGCAGCCTTGGGACTAGCGGGGGGGCATCGAATGAGCAGTTCTTC. Its translation is CASSLGTSGGASNEQFF.

The chain is built from TRBV28 and TRBJ2-7; 7 bases map to TRBD1. The CDR3 totals 14 residues. Per the germline V gene, CDR1 is MDHEN and CDR2 is SYDVKM. After removal of 6 bases from V and 4 bases from J, the junction contained 9 bases not matched to a gene. The CDR3 spells CASSPQGQYYEQYF. CDR3 in DNA: TGTGCCAGCAGCCCACAGGGGCAATATTACGAGCAGTACTTC.

The genes are TRBV7-9 and TRBJ2-3, with 8 bases lining up with TRBD1. Per the germline V gene, CDR1 is SEHNR and CDR2 is FQNEAQ (reference sequence). V lost 1 base, J lost 0 bases, and 3 bases stayed unmatched. The CDR3 runs 16 residues. The CDR3 reads CASSLGDRSSTDTQYF. For the CDR3, the DNA is TGTGCCAGCAGCTTAGGGGACAGGAGCAGCACAGATACGCAGTATTTT.

This rearrangement joins TRBV6-5 to TRBJ1-1, with a possible D match to TRBD1 (6 bases). V dropped 7 bases and J dropped 3 bases, with 12 bases sitting between them. CDR3 size: 13 residues. Germline lookup yields CDR1 MNHEY and CDR2 SVGAGI. This CDR3 is CASTRGGDTEAFF. Written as DNA, the CDR3 is TGTGCCAGCACCAGGGGAGGGGACACTGAAGCTTTCTTT.

V is TRBV7-2 and J is TRBJ2-3, with D possibly matching TRBD2 (7 bases). V lost 4 bases, J lost 8 bases, and 10 bases lay in between. The CDR3 covers 12 residues. Germline CDR1 reads SGHTA; CDR2 reads FQGNSA. In DNA, the CDR3 is TGTGCCAGCAGCTGGGGAGGGGGTACGCAGTATTTT. Its translation is CASSWGGGTQYF.

V is TRBV5-1 and J is TRBJ2-5, with TRBD2 matching over 14 bases. This CDR3 has 17 amino acids. Looked up from germline, CDR1 is SGHRS and CDR2 is YFSETQ. With 4 bases clipped from V and 1 base from J, the junction kept 6 bases outside the gene matches. In DNA, the CDR3 is TGCGCCAGCAGCCCCGGACTAGCGGGAGGTGTCCAAGAGACCCAGTACTTC. It is translated as CASSPGLAGGVQETQYF.

This clone appeared a single time. The V and J genes are TRBV7-9 and TRBJ1-1; D unresolved. Trimming left V 2 bases short and J 2 bases short, with 6 bases between. This CDR3 has 13 amino acids. Per the germline V gene, CDR1 is SEHNR and CDR2 is FQNEAQ (reference sequence). CDR3 region: CASSLFPNTEAFF. The DNA for the CDR3 is TGTGCCAGCAGCTTATTCCCAAACACTGAAGCTTTCTTT. Full variable domain (missing parts from reference TRBV7-9 and TRBJ1-1): DTGVSQNPRHKITKRGQNVTFRCDPISEHNRLYWYRQTLGQGPEFLTYFQNEAQLEKSRLLSDRFSAERPKGSFSTLEIQRTEQGDSAMYLCASSLFPNTEAFFGQGTRLTVV.

The chain employs TRBV5-4 and TRBJ2-7; 7 bases line up with TRBD1. In germline, CDR1 is SGHNT, CDR2 YYREEE (reference sequence). The CDR3 totals 15 residues. With V trimmed by 2 bases and J by 7 bases, 12 bases remained unmatched. CDR3 sequence: CASSLSTGDMGEQYF. CDR3 sequence (DNA): TGTGCCAGCAGCTTAAGTACAGGGGACATGGGGGAGCAGTACTTC.

The chain recombines TRBV9 with TRBJ1-2; tentatively, D is TRBD1 (6 bases). Germline V lookup: CDR1 SGDLS, CDR2 YYNGEE. V lost 4 bases to trimming and J lost 5 bases, with 18 bases between them. The CDR3 length is 15 residues. CDR3 DNA sequence: TGTGCCAGCAGCCCAATACAGGGACCTCCGTATGGCTACACCTTC. It codes for CASSPIQGPPYGYTF.

The chain couples TRBV6-5 to TRBJ2-2; TRBD1 agrees at 7 bases. Germline V gene lookup returns CDR1 MNHEY and CDR2 SVGAGI. J was trimmed by 4 bases and V by 3 bases; bases with no gene match: 5. CDR3 length: 15 residues. The CDR3 spells CASSYNRGRTGELFF. The CDR3 DNA is TGTGCCAGCAGTTATAACAGGGGTCGCACCGGGGAGCTGTTTTTT.

The chain employs TRBV12-5 and TRBJ2-1, with TRBD2 matching over 12 bases. The CDR3 consists of 14 residues. Looked up from germline, CDR1 is LGHNT and CDR2 is FRNRAP. Trimming removed 6 bases from V and 6 bases from J; junction bases left unmatched: 3. This CDR3 reads CASGLAGGPNEQFF. The CDR3 nucleotides are TGTGCTAGTGGACTAGCGGGGGGCCCCAATGAGCAGTTCTTC.

This clone has only one observation. This chain uses TRBV5-5 with TRBJ1-5; D gene ambiguous. Germline lookup yields CDR1 SGHKS and CDR2 YYEKEE (reference sequence). Trimming removed 3 bases from V and 1 base from J, with 14 bases in between. This CDR3 spans 16 amino acids. This CDR3 reads CASSWGSGMSNQPQHF. CDR3 DNA: TGTGCCAGCAGCTGGGGATCGGGAATGAGCAATCAGCCCCAGCATTTT.

This chain uses TRBV7-3 with TRBJ2-7; 11 bases line up with TRBD2. CDR3 length equals 16 residues. Germline V CDR1 and CDR2: SGHTA, FQGTGA. J gave up 4 bases and V 5 bases, and 10 bases lay outside the gene matches. CDR3 sequence: CASSASLSGGEYEQYF. CDR3 sequence (DNA): TGTGCCAGCAGCGCCTCACTTAGCGGGGGGGAATACGAGCAGTACTTC.

The genes are TRBV5-1 and TRBJ2-7; 11 nucleotides align to TRBD1. The ends lost 4 bases at V and 5 bases at J; junction bases unmatched: 11. Germline CDR1 SGHRS, CDR2 YFSETQ. This CDR3 has 16 amino acids. CDR3 loop: CASSLGGTGGKDEQYF. The CDR3 DNA follows: TGCGCCAGCAGCCTGGGCGGGACAGGGGGTAAAGACGAGCAGTACTTC.

The rearrangement joins TRBV5-1 to TRBJ1-4, with 8 bases matching TRBD1. Trimming cost V 4 bases and J 4 bases; bases outside gene matches: 3. The germline V gene encodes CDR1 SGHRS and CDR2 YFSETQ. This CDR3 contains 14 residues. The CDR3: CASSQTGVNEKLFF. The DNA for the CDR3 is TGCGCCAGCAGCCAGACAGGGGTTAATGAAAAACTGTTTTTT. The full variable domain, with the rest looked up from reference TRBV5-1 and TRBJ1-4, is KAGVTQTPRYLIKTRGQQVTLSCSPISGHRSVSWYQQTPGQGLQFLFEYFSETQRNKGNFPGRFSGRQFSNSRSEMNVSTLELGDSALYLCASSQTGVNEKLFFGSGTQLSVL.

This CDR3 is CASEYDRSMNTEAFF. The CDR3 bases are TGTGCCAGCGAGTACGACAGAAGTATGAACACTGAAGCTTTCTTT. V usage is TRBV2 and J usage is TRBJ1-1, with a possible D match to TRBD1 (5 bases). There are 15 residues in the CDR3. V lost 8 bases and J 0 bases, leaving 16 bases between the germline ends. CDR1 is SNHLY, CDR2 FYNNEI, per germline.

This rearrangement joins TRBV7-6 to TRBJ2-3, with 8 bases lining up with TRBD1. Trimming cost V 5 bases and J 1 base; bases outside gene matches: 2. CDR1 SGHVS and CDR2 FNYEAQ come from the germline V gene. The CDR3 length is 14 residues. The chain's CDR3 is CASSRGQGTDTQYF. The CDR3 DNA sequence: TGTGCCAGCAGCAGGGGACAGGGCACAGATACGCAGTATTTT.

The chain joins TRBV7-2 to TRBJ2-1; 9 bases agree with TRBD2. V lost 2 bases, J lost 4 bases, and 9 bases stayed unmatched. Germline V gene data show CDR1 as SGHTA and CDR2 as FQGNSA. This CDR3 is 17 amino acids long. The CDR3 bases are TGTGCCAGCAGCTTAAAGGCGGGAGGGGTGGGTTACAATGAGCAGTTCTTC. Its translation is CASSLKAGGVGYNEQFF. Drawing the rest from reference TRBV7-2 and TRBJ2-1, the complete variable domain is GAGVSQSPSNKVTEKGKDVELRCDPISGHTALYWYRQSLGQGLEFLIYFQGNSAPDKSGLPSDRFSAERTGGSVSTLTIQRTQQEDSAVYLCASSLKAGGVGYNEQFFGPGTRLTVL.

The gene calls are TRBV7-9 and TRBJ2-3; possible D gene TRBD2, 5 bases. V lost 2 bases and J 6 bases, leaving 9 bases between the germline ends. Germline-derived CDR1 and CDR2 are SEHNR and FQNEAQ (reference sequence). The CDR3 has 13 amino acids. CDR3 amino acids: CASSLLGEDTQYF. The DNA of the CDR3 is TGTGCCAGCAGCTTATTGGGAGAGGATACGCAGTATTTT.

V gene TRBV19 combines with J gene TRBJ2-6; TRBD1 matches at 8 bases. CDR1 LNHDA and CDR2 SQIVND come from the germline V gene (reference sequence). The V gene end was trimmed by 2 bases and the J gene end by 1 base; junction bases not matched to a gene: 7. This CDR3 has 18 residues. The CDR3 DNA follows: TGTGCCAGTAGTATAAGGACAGGGACTGCTTCTGGGGCCAACGTCCTGACTTTC. Translating gives CASSIRTGTASGANVLTF.

This rearrangement joins TRBV19 to TRBJ2-3, with 8 bases lining up with TRBD2. Germline V CDR1 and CDR2: LNHDA, SQIVND (reference sequence). V gave up 0 bases and J gave up 4 bases; unmatched junction bases: 12. This CDR3 spans 18 amino acids. The CDR3: CASSIDGSGPGGPDTQYF. Here the CDR3 DNA reads TGTGCCAGTAGTATAGATGGAAGCGGTCCGGGGGGGCCAGATACGCAGTATTTT. Based on the CDR3 plus reference TRBV19 and TRBJ2-3, the full variable domain is DGGITQSPKYLFRKEGQNVTLSCEQNLNHDAMYWYRQDPGQGLRLIYYSQIVNDFQKGDIAEGYSVSREKKESFPLTVTSAQKNPTAFYLCASSIDGSGPGGPDTQYFGPGTRLTVL.

This clone came up once. The rearrangement links TRBV11-3 to TRBJ1-1; D is unclear. The germline gives CDR1 SGHNT, CDR2 YENEEA. The CDR3 loop spans 13 amino acids. The germline V and J ends were trimmed by 3 bases and 13 bases, with 18 bases remaining between them. The CDR3, as DNA: TGTGCCAGCAGCTTTGCCCGAAACTCGGTCCTTTTCTTT. Translated, it gives CASSFARNSVLFF.

The chain is built from TRBV7-2 and TRBJ2-5; maybe TRBD2 (7 bases). V lost 3 bases to trimming and J lost 7 bases, with 18 bases between them. The CDR3 totals 15 residues. CDR1 and CDR2 from the germline V gene are SGHTA and FQGNSA. CDR3 amino acids: CASSFGGAATGTQYF. Written as DNA, the CDR3 is TGTGCCAGCAGCTTTGGGGGGGCGGCAACGGGGACCCAGTACTTC.

The rearrangement links TRBV6-1 to TRBJ2-3; TRBD2 matches 9 bases. Trimming took 5 bases from V and 1 from J; bases not matched to a gene: 4. Germline CDR1 MNHNS, CDR2 SASEGT. This CDR3 region has 15 residues. The CDR3: CASSMTSGRTDTQYF. Written as DNA, the CDR3 is TGTGCCAGCAGTATGACTAGCGGCCGCACAGATACGCAGTATTTT.

The chain links TRBV5-6 to TRBJ1-3; 7 bases align to TRBD1. CDR3 length equals 14 residues. V dropped 4 bases and J dropped 8; count of bases not matched to a gene: 9. The germline CDR1 and CDR2 sequences are SGHDT and YYEEEE. The CDR3 is CASSTGQSADTIYF. DNA for the CDR3: TGTGCCAGCAGCACGGGACAGAGCGCGGACACCATATATTTT.

The rearrangement uses TRBV27 and TRBJ2-5; 7 bases align to TRBD1. From germline, CDR1 is MNHEY and CDR2 SMNVEV (reference sequence). CDR3 length equals 14 residues. J gave up 2 bases and V 2 bases, and 2 bases lay outside the gene matches. The CDR3 bases are TGTGCCAGCAGTTTAGTGGGACAGCAAGAGACCCAGTACTTC. This gives the protein CASSLVGQQETQYF.

The CDR3 region is CAISGQSGSGNTIYF. The CDR3 nucleotides read TGTGCCATCAGTGGACAGTCCGGCTCTGGAAACACCATATATTTT. This chain joins TRBV10-3 and TRBJ1-3, with TRBD1 as a possible D gene (5 bases). Germline lookup yields CDR1 ENHRY and CDR2 SYGVKD. Trimming removed 4 bases at V and 0 bases at J, with 10 bases between. The CDR3 extends over 15 amino acids.

V usage is TRBV27 and J usage is TRBJ2-1; D gene unclear. Germline CDR1 is MNHEY and CDR2 is SMNVEV (reference sequence). V lost 2 bases and J lost 5, with 7 bases in between. CDR3 length: 13 residues. The CDR3 is CASSLNRNNEQFF. CDR3 DNA: TGTGCCAGCAGTTTAAACAGAAACAATGAGCAGTTCTTC.

The chain links TRBV30 to TRBJ1-2; D possibly corresponds to TRBD1 (5 bases). This CDR3 region has 13 residues. V was cut by 3 bases and J by 8 bases, with 16 bases left in between. Germline loops: CDR1 GTSNPN, CDR2 SVGIG (reference sequence). The CDR3 sequence: CAWSGTPRGGYTF. CDR3 DNA sequence: TGTGCCTGGAGCGGGACTCCTCGCGGGGGCTACACCTTC.